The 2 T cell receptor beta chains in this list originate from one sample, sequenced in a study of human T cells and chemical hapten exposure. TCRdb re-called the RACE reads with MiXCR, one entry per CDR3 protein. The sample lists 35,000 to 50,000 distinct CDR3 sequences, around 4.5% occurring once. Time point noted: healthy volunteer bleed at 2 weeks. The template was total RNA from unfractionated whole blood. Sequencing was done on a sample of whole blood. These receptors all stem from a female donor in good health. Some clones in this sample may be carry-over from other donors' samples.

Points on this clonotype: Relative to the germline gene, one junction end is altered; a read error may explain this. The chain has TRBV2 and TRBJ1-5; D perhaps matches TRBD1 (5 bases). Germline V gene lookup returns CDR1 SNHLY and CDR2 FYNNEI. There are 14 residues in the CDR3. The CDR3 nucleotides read TGTGCCAGCAGTGAGGGGGGGTTCGGTCAGCCCCAGAATTTT. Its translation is CASSEGGFGQPQNF.

The CDR3 is CASSLDPGGKTGELFF. DNA for the CDR3: TGTGCCAGCAGCTTAGATCCAGGGGGCAAGACCGGGGAGCTGTTTTTT. This sequence joins TRBV7-2 and TRBJ2-2; 8 bases fit TRBD1. The trim removed 1 base at V and 5 bases at J, leaving 6 bases unmatched. The CDR3 sequence is 16 residues long. CDR1 is SGHTA and CDR2 is FQGNSA in the germline V gene.